One T cell receptor beta chain is described in this entry. Described time point: pretreatment peripheral blood. Anywhere from 1 to 8 samples came from each patient, spanning pretreatment and on-treatment. The data were obtained in a study of PD-L1 blockade in urothelial cancer. Study information: Prior exposure to chemotherapy in patients amounted to 0 to 3 regimens received. Blood was analyzed 3 weeks (second dose) and 6 weeks after treatment start. Reported median T cell count for blood samples was roughly 140,000.

Some clones are missing from TCRdb's copy, which holds only in-frame ones; the method was immunoSEQ multiplex PCR. The repertoire has tens of thousands of clones, around four fifths of them found once; the top ten carry 6.5% to 8%. The CDR3 spans 15 residues. Germline loops: CDR1 SEHNR, CDR2 FQNEAQ (reference sequence). Trimming pared 5 bases from V and 4 bases from J, leaving 17 bases between. The source of this sequence is a middle-aged man with urothelial cancer. The chain links TRBV7-9 to TRBJ1-1, with D maybe TRBD1 (5 bases). The sequences come from PBMCs, collected around atezolizumab (anti-PD-L1) treatment. The CDR3 region is CASSLRRGGVTEAFF. CDR3 in DNA: TGTGCCAGCAGCCTAAGGAGGGGAGGCGTCACTGAAGCTTTCTTT.